This TCR beta chain was obtained from a study of T cell repertoires in cytomegalovirus infection. Germline V gene sequence: CDR1 LGHNA, CDR2 YSLEER. This CDR3 region has 15 residues. Trimming left V 2 bases short and J 7 bases short, with 12 bases between. MiXCR, run by TCRdb on the reads, gives a single entry per CDR3 protein. The table lists 650,000 to 900,000 distinct CDR3 sequences, approximately 32% of them singletons, with roughly 12% in the top ten. This clonotype was seen only a few times. Its specificity is not known. This material consisted of cultured CD8+ T cells from PBMCs, taken from culture after CMV antigen stimulation. The sequence was obtained from a human donor in good health (CMV status not recorded). Some clones in this sample may be carry-over from other donors' samples. The chain is built from TRBV4-3 and TRBJ1-6; D possibly corresponds to TRBD1 (5 bases). The CDR3 here is CASSQWDRDNSPLHF. The CDR3 DNA follows: TGCGCCAGCAGCCAATGGGACCGGGACAATTCACCCCTCCACTTT.